Shown below are 2 T cell receptor beta chains from a single sample sequenced in a study of blood T cell repertoires in COVID-19. Only in-frame clones appear in the TCRdb table, and some are missing; sequencing was by immunoSEQ multiplex PCR. The table includes 150,000 to 200,000 clones, about nine tenths detected once. The specimen sequenced was peripheral blood. The receptors come from a man aged 35-49 years with acute or convalescent COVID-19.

The V call is TRBV28, the J call TRBJ1-5; TRBD1 might be the D (5 bases). Trimming removed 2 bases from V and 2 bases from J, with 13 bases in between. This CDR3 is built from 16 residues. Per the germline V gene, CDR1 is MDHEN and CDR2 is SYDVKM. The CDR3 sequence is CASSLGRGSGNQPQHF. The CDR3 DNA sequence: TGTGCCAGCAGTTTAGGCCGGGGGTCGGGCAATCAGCCCCAGCATTTT.

This clone was recorded once. The same CDR3 can be traced to other DNA sequences in this sample. The J gene is TRBJ2-7, the V gene TRBV5-1; TRBD1 aligns across 8 bases. CDR1 and CDR2 (germline): SGHRS, YFSETQ. CDR3 length: 13 residues. The ends lost 2 bases at V and 4 bases at J; junction bases unmatched: 2. The DNA of the CDR3 is TGCGCCAGCAGCTTCCGACAGGGGTACGAGCAGTACTTC. It yields the protein CASSFRQGYEQYF.